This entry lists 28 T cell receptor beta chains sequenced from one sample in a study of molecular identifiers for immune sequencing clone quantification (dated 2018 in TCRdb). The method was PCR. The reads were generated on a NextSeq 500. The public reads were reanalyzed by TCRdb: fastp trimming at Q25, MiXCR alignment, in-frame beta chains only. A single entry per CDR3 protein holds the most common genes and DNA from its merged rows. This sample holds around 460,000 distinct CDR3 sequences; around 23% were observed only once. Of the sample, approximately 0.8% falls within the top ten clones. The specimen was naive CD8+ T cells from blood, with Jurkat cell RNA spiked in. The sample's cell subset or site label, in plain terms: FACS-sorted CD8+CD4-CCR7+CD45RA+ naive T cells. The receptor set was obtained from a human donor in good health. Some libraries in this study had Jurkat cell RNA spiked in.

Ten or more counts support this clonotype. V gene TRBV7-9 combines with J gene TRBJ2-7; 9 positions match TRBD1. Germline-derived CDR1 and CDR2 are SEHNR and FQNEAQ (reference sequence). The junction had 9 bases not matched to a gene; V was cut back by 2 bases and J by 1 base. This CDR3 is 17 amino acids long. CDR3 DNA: TGTGCCAGCAGCTTACCTCTCCGGGACAGGGTTTCCTACGAGCAGTACTTC. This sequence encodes CASSLPLRDRVSYEQYF.

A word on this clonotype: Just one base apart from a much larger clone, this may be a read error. The CDR3 bases are TGTGCCAGCAGTTTCCGGGACGGCAATCAGCCCCAGCATTTT. Its translation: CASSFRDGNQPQHF. This chain connects TRBV28 to TRBJ1-5, with a tentative D call TRBD1 (5 bases). The V gene's germline CDR1 is MDHEN and CDR2 SYDVKM. Trimming shortened V by 3 bases and J by 2 bases, and 8 bases separated the two germline ends. The CDR3 is 14 amino acids.

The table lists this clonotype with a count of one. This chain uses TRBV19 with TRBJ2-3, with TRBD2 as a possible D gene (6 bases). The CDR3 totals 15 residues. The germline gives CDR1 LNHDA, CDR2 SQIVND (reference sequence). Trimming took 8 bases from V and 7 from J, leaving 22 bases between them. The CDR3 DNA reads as TGTGCCAGTTGCCCCTACTATACGGGGGAAAATACGCAGTATTTT. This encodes CASCPYYTGENTQYF. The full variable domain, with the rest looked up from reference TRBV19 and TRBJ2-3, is DGGITQSPKYLFRKEGQNVTLSCEQNLNHDAMYWYRQDPGQGLRLIYYSQIVNDFQKGDIAEGYSVSREKKESFPLTVTSAQKNPTAFYLCASCPYYTGENTQYFGPGTRLTVL.

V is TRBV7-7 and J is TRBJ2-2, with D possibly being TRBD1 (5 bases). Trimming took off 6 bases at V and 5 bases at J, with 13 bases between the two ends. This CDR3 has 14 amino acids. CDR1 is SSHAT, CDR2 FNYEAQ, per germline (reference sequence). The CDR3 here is CASRDSGVTGELFF. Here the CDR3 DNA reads TGTGCCAGCAGAGACAGTGGGGTTACCGGGGAGCTGTTTTTT.

CDR3 residues: CATSRDEETQYF. In DNA, the CDR3 is TGTGCCACCAGCAGAGATGAGGAGACCCAGTACTTC. The rearrangement uses TRBV15 and TRBJ2-5, with D unclear. The V end was cut by 0 bases, the J end by 5 bases, with 4 bases between. CDR1 LNHNV and CDR2 YYDKDF come from the germline V gene (reference sequence). The CDR3 covers 12 residues.

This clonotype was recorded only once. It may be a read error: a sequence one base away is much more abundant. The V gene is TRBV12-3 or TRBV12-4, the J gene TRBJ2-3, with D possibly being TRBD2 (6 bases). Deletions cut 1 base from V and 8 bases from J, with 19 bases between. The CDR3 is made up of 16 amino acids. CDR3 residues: CASSLEDPGVLGTQYF. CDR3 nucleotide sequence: TGTGCCAGCAGTTTAGAAGATCCGGGAGTGTTAGGTACGCAGTATTTT.

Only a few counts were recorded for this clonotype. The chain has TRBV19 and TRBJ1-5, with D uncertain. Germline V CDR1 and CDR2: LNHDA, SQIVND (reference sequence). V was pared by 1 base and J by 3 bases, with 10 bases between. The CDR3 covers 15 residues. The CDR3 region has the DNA TGTGCCAGTAGTATAGTATCAGGATTCAATCAGCCCCAGCATTTT. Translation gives CASSIVSGFNQPQHF.

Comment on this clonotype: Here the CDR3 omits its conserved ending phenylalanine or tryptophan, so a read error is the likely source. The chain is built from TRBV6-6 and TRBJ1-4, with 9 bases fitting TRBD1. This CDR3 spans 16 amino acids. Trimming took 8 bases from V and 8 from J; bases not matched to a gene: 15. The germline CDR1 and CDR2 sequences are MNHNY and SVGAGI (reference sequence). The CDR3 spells CASGADEQGAKEKLFL. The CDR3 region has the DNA TGTGCCAGCGGGGCTGACGAACAGGGGGCGAAAGAAAAACTGTTTCTT.

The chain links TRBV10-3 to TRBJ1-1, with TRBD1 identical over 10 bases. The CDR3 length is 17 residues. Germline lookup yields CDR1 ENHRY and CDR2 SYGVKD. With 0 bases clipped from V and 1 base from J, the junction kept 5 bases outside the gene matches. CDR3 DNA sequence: TGTGCCATCAGTGAGTCCCGGGACAGGGGAAGGAACACTGAAGCTTTCTTT. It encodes CAISESRDRGRNTEAFF.

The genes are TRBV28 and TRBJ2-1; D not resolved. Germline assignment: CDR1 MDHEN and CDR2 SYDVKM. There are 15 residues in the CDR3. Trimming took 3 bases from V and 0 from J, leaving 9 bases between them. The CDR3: CASSFEASSYNEQFF. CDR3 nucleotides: TGTGCCAGCAGTTTTGAGGCGAGCTCCTACAATGAGCAGTTCTTC. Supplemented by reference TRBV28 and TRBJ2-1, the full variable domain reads DVKVTQSSRYLVKRTGEKVFLECVQDMDHENMFWYRQDPGLGLRLIYFSYDVKMKEKGDIPEGYSVSREKKERFSLILESASTNQTSMYLCASSFEASSYNEQFFGPGTRLTVL.

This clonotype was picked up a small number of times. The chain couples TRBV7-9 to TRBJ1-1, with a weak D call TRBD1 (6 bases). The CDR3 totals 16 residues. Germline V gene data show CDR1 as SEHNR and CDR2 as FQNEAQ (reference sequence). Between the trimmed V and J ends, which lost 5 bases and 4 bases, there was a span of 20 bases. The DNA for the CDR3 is TGTGCCAGCAGCGGACATGAACAGGGTAGGTCCACTGAAGCTTTCTTT. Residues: CASSGHEQGRSTEAFF.

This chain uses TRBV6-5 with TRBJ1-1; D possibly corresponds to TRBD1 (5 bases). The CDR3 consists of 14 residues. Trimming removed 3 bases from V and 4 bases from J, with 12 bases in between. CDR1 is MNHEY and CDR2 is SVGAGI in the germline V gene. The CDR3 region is CASSYGGMSTEAFF. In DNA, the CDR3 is TGTGCCAGCAGTTATGGGGGAATGAGCACTGAAGCTTTCTTT.

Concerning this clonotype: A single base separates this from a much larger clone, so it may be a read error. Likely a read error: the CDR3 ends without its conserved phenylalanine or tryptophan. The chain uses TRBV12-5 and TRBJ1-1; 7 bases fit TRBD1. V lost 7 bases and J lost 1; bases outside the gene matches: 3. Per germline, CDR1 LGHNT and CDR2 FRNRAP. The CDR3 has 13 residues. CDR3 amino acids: CASAWTGNTEAFV. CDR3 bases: TGTGCTAGTGCCTGGACAGGGAACACTGAAGCTTTCGTT.

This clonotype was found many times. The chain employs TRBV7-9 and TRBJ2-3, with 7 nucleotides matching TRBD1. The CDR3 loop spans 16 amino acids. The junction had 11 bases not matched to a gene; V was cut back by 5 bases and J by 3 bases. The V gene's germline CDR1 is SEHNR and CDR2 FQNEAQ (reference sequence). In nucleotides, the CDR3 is TGTGCCAGCAGCAGGTTTCCGGGACAGCTAACAGATACGCAGTATTTT. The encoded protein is CASSRFPGQLTDTQYF.

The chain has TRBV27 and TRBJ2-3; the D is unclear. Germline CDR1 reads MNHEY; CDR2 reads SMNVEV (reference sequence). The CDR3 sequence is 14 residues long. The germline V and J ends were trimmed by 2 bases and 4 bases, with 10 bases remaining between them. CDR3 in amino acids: CASSLGPGPDTQYF. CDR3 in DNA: TGTGCCAGCAGTTTAGGCCCGGGCCCAGATACGCAGTATTTT.

The chain's CDR3 is CASSASGPSNEQFF. DNA of the CDR3: TGTGCCAGTAGTGCTAGCGGCCCCTCCAATGAGCAGTTCTTC. The chain recombines TRBV19 with TRBJ2-1, with 7 bases identical to TRBD2. The CDR3 consists of 14 residues. V lost 5 bases and J lost 6; bases outside the gene matches: 7. The germline V gene encodes CDR1 LNHDA and CDR2 SQIVND (reference sequence).

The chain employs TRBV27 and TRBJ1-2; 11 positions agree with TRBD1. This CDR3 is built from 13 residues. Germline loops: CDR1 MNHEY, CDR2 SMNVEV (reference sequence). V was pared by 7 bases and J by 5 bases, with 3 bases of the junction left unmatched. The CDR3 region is CASIGQGAYGYTF. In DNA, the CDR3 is TGTGCCAGCATTGGACAGGGGGCGTATGGCTACACCTTC.

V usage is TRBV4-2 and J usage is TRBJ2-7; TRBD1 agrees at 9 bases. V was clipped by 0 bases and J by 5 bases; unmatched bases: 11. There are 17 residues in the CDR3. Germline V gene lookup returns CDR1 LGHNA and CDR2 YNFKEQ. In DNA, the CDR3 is TGTGCCAGCAGCCAAGATCCCCCGGGACAGGGTATCCACGAGCAGTACTTC. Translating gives CASSQDPPGQGIHEQYF.

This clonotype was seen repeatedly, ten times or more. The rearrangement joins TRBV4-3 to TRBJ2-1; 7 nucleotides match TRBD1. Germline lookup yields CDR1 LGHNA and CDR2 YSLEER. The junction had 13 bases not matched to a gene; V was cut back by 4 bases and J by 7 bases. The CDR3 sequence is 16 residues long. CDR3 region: CASSRGETGFRNEQFF. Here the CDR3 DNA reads TGCGCCAGCAGCCGTGGGGAGACAGGGTTTCGGAATGAGCAGTTCTTC.

CDR3 in DNA: TGCGCCAGCAGCCAAGCGTCTGAATGGCGGAACACTGAAGCTTTCTTT. It codes for CASSQASEWRNTEAFF. The V call is TRBV4-1, the J call TRBJ1-1, with D hard to call. V gave up 1 base and J gave up 1 base, with 13 bases separating them. CDR1 and CDR2 (germline): MGHRA, YSYEKL. The CDR3 spans 16 residues.

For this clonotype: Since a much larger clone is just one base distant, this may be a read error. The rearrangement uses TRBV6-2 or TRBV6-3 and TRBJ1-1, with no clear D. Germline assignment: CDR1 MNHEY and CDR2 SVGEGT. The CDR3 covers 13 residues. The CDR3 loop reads CASTYVLNTEASF. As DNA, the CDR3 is TGTGCCAGCACCTATGTACTGAACACTGAAGCTTCCTTT.

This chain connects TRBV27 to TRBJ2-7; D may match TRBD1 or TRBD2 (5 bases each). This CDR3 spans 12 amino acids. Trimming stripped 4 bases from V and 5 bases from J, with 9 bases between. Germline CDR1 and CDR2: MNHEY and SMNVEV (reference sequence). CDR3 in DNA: TGTGCCAGCAGTTCGGGACCACACGAGCAGTACTTC. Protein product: CASSSGPHEQYF.

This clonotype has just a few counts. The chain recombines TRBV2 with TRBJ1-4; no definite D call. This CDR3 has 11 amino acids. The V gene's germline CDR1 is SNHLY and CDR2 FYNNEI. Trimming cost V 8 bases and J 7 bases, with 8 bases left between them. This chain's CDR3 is CASGGLEKLFF. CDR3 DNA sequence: TGTGCCAGCGGCGGGCTTGAAAAACTGTTTTTT.

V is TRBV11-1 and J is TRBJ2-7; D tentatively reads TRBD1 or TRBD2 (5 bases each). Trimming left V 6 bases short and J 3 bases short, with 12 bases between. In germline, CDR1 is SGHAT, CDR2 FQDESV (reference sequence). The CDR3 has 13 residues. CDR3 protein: CASRTEGNYEQYF. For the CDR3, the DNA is TGTGCCAGCAGAACCGAGGGGAACTACGAGCAGTACTTC.

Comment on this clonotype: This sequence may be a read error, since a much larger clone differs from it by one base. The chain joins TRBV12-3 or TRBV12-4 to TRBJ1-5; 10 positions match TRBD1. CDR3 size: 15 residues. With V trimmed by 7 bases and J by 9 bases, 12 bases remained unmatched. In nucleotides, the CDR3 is TGTGCCAGCACCGTCGGACAGGGGGTGTATCGGCCCCAGCATTTT. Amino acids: CASTVGQGVYRPQHF.

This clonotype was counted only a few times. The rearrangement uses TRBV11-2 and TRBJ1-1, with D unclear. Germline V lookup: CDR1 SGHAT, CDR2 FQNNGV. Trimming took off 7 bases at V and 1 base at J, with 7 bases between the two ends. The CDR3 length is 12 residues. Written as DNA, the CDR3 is TGTGCCAGCACGACGGAGAACACTGAAGCTTTCTTT. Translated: CASTTENTEAFF. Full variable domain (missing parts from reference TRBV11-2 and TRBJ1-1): EAGVAQSPRYKIIEKRQSVAFWCNPISGHATLYWYQQILGQGPKLLIQFQNNGVVDDSQLPKDRFSAERLKGVDSTLKIQPAKLEDSAVYLCASTTENTEAFFGQGTRLTVV.

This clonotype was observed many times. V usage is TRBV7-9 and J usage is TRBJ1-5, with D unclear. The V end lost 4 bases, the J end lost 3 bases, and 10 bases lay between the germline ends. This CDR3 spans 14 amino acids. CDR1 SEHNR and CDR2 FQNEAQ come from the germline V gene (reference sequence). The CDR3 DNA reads TGTGCCAGCAGCTCGGACGTATACAATCAGCCCCAGCATTTT. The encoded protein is CASSSDVYNQPQHF.

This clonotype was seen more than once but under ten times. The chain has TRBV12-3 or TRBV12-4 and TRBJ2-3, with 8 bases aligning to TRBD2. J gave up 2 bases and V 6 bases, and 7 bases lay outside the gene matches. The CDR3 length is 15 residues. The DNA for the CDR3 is TGTGCCAGCAGCACCAGCGGGGGATACACAGATACGCAGTATTTT. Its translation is CASSTSGGYTDTQYF.